This TCR beta chain is drawn from a study of cytomegalovirus exposure and HLA in healthy donors. For the study at large: Among 398 genotyped donors, roughly 81% fell in the Caucasian-associated ancestry cluster.

The CDR3 has 11 amino acids. V was shortened by 6 bases and J by 12 bases, with 12 bases between the two germline ends. CDR1 is LNHDA, CDR2 SQIVND, per germline (reference sequence). The PCR ran on 60 Vbeta and 13 Jbeta primers. Using immunoSEQ multiplex PCR, the repertoire was profiled, and TCRdb retains in-frame clones only, with some absent. The sample records around 200,000 clones, 82% being singletons. Remarks on this clone: Its antigen remains unknown.

General study findings and limits: Researchers catalogued about 150 TCR beta chains as cytomegalovirus-associated.

Sequenced: PBMCs. This chain connects TRBV19 to TRBJ2-1; tentatively, D is TRBD1 (6 bases). The TCR sequence derives from a woman in her thirties or forties in good health and CMV-seronegative. CDR3 nucleotides: TGTGCCAGTAGCCCTGGGACACCGCAGTTCTTC. This translates into CASSPGTPQFF.